This entry concerns a single T cell receptor beta chain. In the authors' workflow: Amplification of reference gene primers was used by the study to estimate nucleated cell counts. TCRdb keeps only in-frame clones here, not all; method: immunoSEQ multiplex PCR. V and J calls and clone size are copied from that table; D and trimming were computed from the DNA. The repertoire holds about 130,000 clones, about four fifths seen once, with about 12% in the top ten. The data belong to a study of blood T cell repertoires in COVID-19. Background on the study: Samples taken during acute and convalescent COVID-19 were collected in the United States, Italy and Spain. Sources were T cells, B-cell-depleted T cells, or PBMCs; the material itself was cDNA or gDNA.

Germline lookup yields CDR1 MNHEY and CDR2 SMNVEV (reference sequence). This CDR3 contains 16 residues. The V gene end was trimmed by 5 bases and the J gene end by 4 bases; junction bases not matched to a gene: 5. The sequence derives from a man aged 55 to 70 with acute or convalescent COVID-19. The sample consisted of peripheral blood. The chain combines TRBV27 with TRBJ1-6; TRBD1 aligns across 10 bases. The chain's CDR3 is CASSRGQGGYNSPLHF. CDR3 in DNA: TGTGCCAGCAGTAGAGGACAGGGGGGTTATAATTCACCCCTCCACTTT.